A single sample gave rise to the 6 T cell receptor beta chains below, sequenced in a study of OX40 agonist ivuxolimab in advanced cancers. Profiled with immunoSEQ multiplex PCR; TCRdb holds only in-frame clones, not every one. The repertoire has around 20,000 clones, 84% of them found once; the top ten carry over 25%. The sample here was CD4+ or CD8+ T cells sorted from blood, taken in a trial of the OX40 agonist ivuxolimab. These receptors originate from an adult with an advanced solid tumor such as melanoma, head and neck, liver or kidney cancer.

The chain links TRBV9 to TRBJ2-2; TRBD2 matches 10 bases. V was pared by 0 bases and J by 0 bases, with 5 bases of the junction left unmatched. From germline, CDR1 is SGDLS and CDR2 YYNGEE. The length of the CDR3 is 18 residues. The CDR3 sequence is CASSVVLAGATNTGELFF. The CDR3 DNA sequence: TGTGCCAGCAGCGTAGTCCTAGCGGGGGCCACGAACACCGGGGAGCTGTTTTTT. Using reference TRBV9 and TRBJ2-2 for the parts outside the CDR3, the full variable domain is DSGVTQTPKHLITATGQRVTLRCSPRSGDLSVYWYQQSLDQGLQFLIQYYNGEERAKGNILERFSAQQFPDLHSELNLSSLELGDSALYFCASSVVLAGATNTGELFFGEGSRLTVL.

The chain links TRBV4-1 to TRBJ1-5; 7 bases map to TRBD1. The ends lost 4 bases at V and 0 bases at J; junction bases unmatched: 9. The length of the CDR3 is 17 residues. Per germline, CDR1 MGHRA and CDR2 YSYEKL. The DNA for the CDR3 is TGCGCCAGCAGCCGGCACACAGGGGAGGATAGCAATCAGCCCCAGCATTTT. It codes for CASSRHTGEDSNQPQHF.

CDR3 coding DNA: TGTGCCAGCAGCACGAGCATATCGAACACCGGGGAGCTGTTTTTT. It encodes CASSTSISNTGELFF. V is TRBV9 and J is TRBJ2-2; D is undetermined. V gave up 4 bases and J gave up 0 bases, with 10 bases separating them. The germline CDR1 and CDR2 sequences are SGDLS and YYNGEE. The CDR3 runs to 15 residues.

The chain couples TRBV2 to TRBJ1-3; no clear D. Germline V CDR1 and CDR2: SNHLY, FYNNEI. The CDR3 sequence is 16 residues long. Trimming removed 4 bases from V and 0 bases from J, with 13 bases in between. CDR3 in amino acids: CASSGFGRDSGNTIYF. The CDR3, as DNA: TGTGCCAGCAGTGGATTCGGACGGGACTCTGGAAACACCATATATTTT. Full variable domain (rest looked up from reference TRBV2 and TRBJ1-3): EPEVTQTPSHQVTQMGQEVILRCVPISNHLYFYWYRQILGQKVEFLVSFYNNEISEKSEIFDDQFSVERPDGSNFTLKIRSTKLEDSAMYFCASSGFGRDSGNTIYFGEGSWLTVV.

This rearrangement joins TRBV19 to TRBJ2-7; unclear D gene. This CDR3 spans 14 amino acids. Germline CDR1 is LNHDA and CDR2 is SQIVND (reference sequence). V shed 5 bases and J shed 0 bases, with 11 bases lying between them. DNA for the CDR3: TGTGCCAGTAGTGCCACTGACGTCTCCTACGAGCAGTACTTC. It encodes CASSATDVSYEQYF.

This clone showed up just a few times. The rearrangement uses TRBV28 and TRBJ1-4; D call uncertain. V was clipped by 4 bases and J by 4 bases, with 7 bases between them. The germline CDR1 and CDR2 sequences are MDHEN and SYDVKM. The CDR3 loop spans 13 amino acids. The CDR3 DNA is TGTGCCAGCAGTTGGGAATTTAATGAAAAACTGTTTTTT. Its translation: CASSWEFNEKLFF.